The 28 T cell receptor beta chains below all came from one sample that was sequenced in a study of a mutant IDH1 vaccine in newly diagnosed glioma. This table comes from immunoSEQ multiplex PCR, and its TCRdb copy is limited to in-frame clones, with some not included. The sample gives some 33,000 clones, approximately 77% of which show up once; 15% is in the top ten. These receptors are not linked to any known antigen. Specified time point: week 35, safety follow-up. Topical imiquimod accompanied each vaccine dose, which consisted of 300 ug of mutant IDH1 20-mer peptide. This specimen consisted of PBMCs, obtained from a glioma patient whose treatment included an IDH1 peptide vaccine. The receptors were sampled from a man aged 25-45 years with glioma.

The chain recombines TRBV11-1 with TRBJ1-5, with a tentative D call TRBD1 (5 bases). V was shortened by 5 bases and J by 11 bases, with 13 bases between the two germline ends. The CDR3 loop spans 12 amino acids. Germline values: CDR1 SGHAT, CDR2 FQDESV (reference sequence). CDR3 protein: CASSLGGGTQHF. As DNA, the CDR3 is TGTGCCAGCAGCCTAGGCGGGGGAACCCAGCATTTT.

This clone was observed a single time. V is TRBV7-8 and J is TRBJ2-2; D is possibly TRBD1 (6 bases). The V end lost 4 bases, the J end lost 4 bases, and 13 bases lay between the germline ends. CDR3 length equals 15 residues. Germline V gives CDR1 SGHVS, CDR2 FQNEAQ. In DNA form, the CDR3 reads TGTGCCAGCAGCTCAAACAGGGCGGGCACCGGGGAGCTGTTTTTT. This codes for CASSSNRAGTGELFF. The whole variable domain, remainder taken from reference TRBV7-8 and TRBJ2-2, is GAGVSQSPRYKVAKRGQDVALRCDPISGHVSLFWYQQALGQGPEFLTYFQNEAQLDKSGLPSDRFFAERPEGSVSTLKIQRTQQEDSAVYLCASSSNRAGTGELFFGEGSRLTVL.

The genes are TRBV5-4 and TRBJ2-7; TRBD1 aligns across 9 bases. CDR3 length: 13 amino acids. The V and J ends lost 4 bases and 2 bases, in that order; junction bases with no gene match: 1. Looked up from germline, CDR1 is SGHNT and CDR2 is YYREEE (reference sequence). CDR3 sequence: CASSGQGTYEQYF. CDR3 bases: TGTGCCAGCAGCGGACAGGGGACCTACGAGCAGTACTTC. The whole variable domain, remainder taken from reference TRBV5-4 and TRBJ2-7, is ETGVTQSPTHLIKTRGQQVTLRCSSQSGHNTVSWYQQALGQGPQFIFQYYREEENGRGNFPPRFSGLQFPNYSSELNVNALELDDSALYLCASSGQGTYEQYFGPGTRLTVT.

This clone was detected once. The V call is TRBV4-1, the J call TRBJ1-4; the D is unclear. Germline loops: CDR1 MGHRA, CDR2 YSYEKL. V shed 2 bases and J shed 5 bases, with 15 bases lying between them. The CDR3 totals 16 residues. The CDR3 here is CASSQPSLAWNEKLFF. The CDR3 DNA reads TGCGCCAGCAGCCAACCCTCCCTCGCGTGGAATGAAAAACTGTTTTTT.

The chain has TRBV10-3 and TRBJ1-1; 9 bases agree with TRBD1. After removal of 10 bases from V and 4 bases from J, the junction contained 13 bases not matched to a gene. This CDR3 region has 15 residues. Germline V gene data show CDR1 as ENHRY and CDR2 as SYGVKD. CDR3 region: CATLGDRAYGTEAFF. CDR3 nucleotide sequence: TGTGCCACCCTTGGGGACAGGGCTTATGGCACTGAAGCTTTCTTT.

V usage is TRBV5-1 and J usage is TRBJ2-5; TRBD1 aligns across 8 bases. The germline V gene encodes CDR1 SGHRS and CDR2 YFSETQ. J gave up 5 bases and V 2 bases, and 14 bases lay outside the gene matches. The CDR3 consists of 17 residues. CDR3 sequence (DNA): TGCGCCAGCAGCTTTTTCAAGCAGACAGGGGAGATGGAGACCCAGTACTTC. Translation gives CASSFFKQTGEMETQYF.

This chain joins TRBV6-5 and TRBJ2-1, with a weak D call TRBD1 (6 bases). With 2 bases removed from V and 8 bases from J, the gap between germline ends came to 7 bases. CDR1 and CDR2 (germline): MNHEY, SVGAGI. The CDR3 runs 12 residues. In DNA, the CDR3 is TGTGCCAGCAGTTACGAGGGGGATGAGCAGTTCTTC. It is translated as CASSYEGDEQFF.

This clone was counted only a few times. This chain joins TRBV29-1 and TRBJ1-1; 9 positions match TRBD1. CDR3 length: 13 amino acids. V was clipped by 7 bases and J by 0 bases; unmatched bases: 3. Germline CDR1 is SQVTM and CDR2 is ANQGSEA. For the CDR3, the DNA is TGCAGCGCCTGGGACAGGGTGAACACTGAAGCTTTCTTT. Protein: CSAWDRVNTEAFF.

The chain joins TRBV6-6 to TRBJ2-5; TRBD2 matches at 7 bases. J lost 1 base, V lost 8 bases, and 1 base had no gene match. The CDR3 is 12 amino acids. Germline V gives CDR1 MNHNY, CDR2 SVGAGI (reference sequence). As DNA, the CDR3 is TGTGCCAGCGGGAGGGCCCAAGAGACCCAGTACTTC. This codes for CASGRAQETQYF.

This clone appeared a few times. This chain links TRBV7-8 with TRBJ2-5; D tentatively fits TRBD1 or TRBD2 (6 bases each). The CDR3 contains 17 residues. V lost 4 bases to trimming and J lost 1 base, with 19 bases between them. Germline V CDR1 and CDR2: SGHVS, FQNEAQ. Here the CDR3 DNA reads TGTGCCAGCAGCTCCACCCCCTGGGGGGCGATCCAAGAGACCCAGTACTTC. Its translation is CASSSTPWGAIQETQYF.

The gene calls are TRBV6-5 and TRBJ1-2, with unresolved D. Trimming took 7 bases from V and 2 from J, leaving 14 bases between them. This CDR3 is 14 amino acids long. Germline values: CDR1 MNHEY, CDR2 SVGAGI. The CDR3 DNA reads TGTGCCAGCACCAGGACCGGGAACAACTATGGCTACACCTTC. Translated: CASTRTGNNYGYTF.

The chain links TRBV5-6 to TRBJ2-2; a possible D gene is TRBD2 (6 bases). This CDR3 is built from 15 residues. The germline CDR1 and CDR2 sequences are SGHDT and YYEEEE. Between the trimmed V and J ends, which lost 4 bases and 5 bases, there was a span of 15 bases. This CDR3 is CASSRPTRGTGELFF. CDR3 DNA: TGTGCCAGCAGCCGCCCGACCCGGGGGACCGGGGAGCTGTTTTTT.

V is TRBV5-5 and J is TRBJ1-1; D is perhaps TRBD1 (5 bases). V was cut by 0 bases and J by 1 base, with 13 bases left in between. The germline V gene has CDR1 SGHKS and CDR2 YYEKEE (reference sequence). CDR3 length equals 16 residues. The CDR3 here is CASSLAPGRTNTEAFF. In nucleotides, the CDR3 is TGTGCCAGCAGCTTGGCCCCGGGACGGACGAACACTGAAGCTTTCTTT.

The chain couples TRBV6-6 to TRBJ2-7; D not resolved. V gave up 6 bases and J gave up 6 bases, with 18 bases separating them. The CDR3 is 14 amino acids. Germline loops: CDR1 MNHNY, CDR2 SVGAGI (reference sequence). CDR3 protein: CASSSSPSRVEQYF. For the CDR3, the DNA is TGTGCCAGCAGCTCCAGCCCCTCCCGGGTCGAGCAGTACTTC.

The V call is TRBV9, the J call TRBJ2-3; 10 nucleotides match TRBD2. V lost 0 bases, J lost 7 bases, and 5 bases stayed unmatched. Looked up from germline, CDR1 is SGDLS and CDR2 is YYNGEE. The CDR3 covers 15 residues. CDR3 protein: CASSVESGRANTQYF. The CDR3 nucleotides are TGTGCCAGCAGCGTAGAAAGCGGGAGGGCCAATACGCAGTATTTT.

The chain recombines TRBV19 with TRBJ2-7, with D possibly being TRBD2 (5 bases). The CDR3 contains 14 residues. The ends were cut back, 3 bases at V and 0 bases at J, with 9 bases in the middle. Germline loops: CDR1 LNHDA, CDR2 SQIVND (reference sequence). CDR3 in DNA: TGTGCCAGTAGTATTGTTGGGAGCTCCTACGAGCAGTACTTC. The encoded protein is CASSIVGSSYEQYF.

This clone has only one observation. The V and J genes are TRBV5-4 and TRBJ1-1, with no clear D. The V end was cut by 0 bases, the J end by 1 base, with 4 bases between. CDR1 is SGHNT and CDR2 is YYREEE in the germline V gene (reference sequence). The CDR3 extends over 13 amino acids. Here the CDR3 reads CASSLVRNTEAFF. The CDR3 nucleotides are TGTGCCAGCAGCTTGGTGCGGAACACTGAAGCTTTCTTT.

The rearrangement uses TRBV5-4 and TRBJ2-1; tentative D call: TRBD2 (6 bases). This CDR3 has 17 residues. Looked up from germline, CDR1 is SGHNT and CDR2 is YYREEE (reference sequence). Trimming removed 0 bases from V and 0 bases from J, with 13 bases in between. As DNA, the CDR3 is TGTGCCAGCAGCTTGGTAACGGTGACTAGCTCCTACAATGAGCAGTTCTTC. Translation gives CASSLVTVTSSYNEQFF.

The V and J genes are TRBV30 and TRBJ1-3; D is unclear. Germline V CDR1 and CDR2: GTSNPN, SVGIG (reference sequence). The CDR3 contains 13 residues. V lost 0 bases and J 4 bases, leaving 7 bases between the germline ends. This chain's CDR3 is CAWSVEEGNTIYF. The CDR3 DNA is TGTGCCTGGAGTGTCGAGGAAGGAAACACCATATATTTT.

CDR3 sequence reads: CASSWPGTDEKLFF. In DNA, the CDR3 is TGTGCCAGCAGCTGGCCGGGGACGGATGAAAAACTGTTTTTT. V usage is TRBV5-4 and J usage is TRBJ1-4; tentative D call: TRBD1 (5 bases). CDR3 length: 14 residues. V was cut by 3 bases and J by 6 bases, with 12 bases left in between. The germline V gene encodes CDR1 SGHNT and CDR2 YYREEE (reference sequence).

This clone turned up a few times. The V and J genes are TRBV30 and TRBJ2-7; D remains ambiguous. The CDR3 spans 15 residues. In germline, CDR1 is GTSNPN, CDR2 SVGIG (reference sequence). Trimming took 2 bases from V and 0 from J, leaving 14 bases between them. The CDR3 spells CAWSPPLVGSYEQYF. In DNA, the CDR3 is TGTGCCTGGAGTCCCCCGCTTGTGGGCTCCTACGAGCAGTACTTC.

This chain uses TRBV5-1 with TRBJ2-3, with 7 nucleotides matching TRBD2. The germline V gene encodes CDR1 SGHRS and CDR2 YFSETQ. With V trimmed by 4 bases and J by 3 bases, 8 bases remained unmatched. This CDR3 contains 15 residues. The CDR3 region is CASSVGRGGTDTQYF. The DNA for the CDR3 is TGCGCCAGCAGCGTAGGACGGGGAGGGACAGATACGCAGTATTTT.

Here the CDR3 reads CASSFFGLAGDYEQYF. The CDR3 bases are TGTGCCAGCAGCTTCTTTGGACTAGCGGGAGACTACGAGCAGTACTTC. V usage is TRBV5-8 and J usage is TRBJ2-7; 13 bases align to TRBD2. Germline lookup yields CDR1 SGHTS and CDR2 YDEGEE. The CDR3 contains 16 residues. Unmatched junction bases numbered 5, after V lost 2 bases and J lost 3 bases.

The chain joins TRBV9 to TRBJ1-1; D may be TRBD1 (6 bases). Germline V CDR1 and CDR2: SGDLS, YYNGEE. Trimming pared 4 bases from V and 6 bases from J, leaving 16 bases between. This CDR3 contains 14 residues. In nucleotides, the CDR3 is TGTGCCAGCAGCCAAATAGGGGGGAATTCTGAAGCTTTCTTT. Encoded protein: CASSQIGGNSEAFF.

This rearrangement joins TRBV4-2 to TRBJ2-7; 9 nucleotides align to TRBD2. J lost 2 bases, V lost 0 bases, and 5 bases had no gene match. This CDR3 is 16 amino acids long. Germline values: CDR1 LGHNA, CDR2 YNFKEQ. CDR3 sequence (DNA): TGTGCCAGCAGCCAAGAGATTAGCGGGAGCACCTACGAGCAGTACTTC. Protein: CASSQEISGSTYEQYF.

CDR3 sequence (DNA): TGCGCCAGCAGCTTGACTAGCGGCGAGCAGTACTTC. Amino acids: CASSLTSGEQYF. The genes are TRBV5-1 and TRBJ2-7, with 8 nucleotides matching TRBD2. The CDR3 length is 12 residues. J was trimmed by 6 bases and V by 1 base; bases with no gene match: 0. Germline V gene data show CDR1 as SGHRS and CDR2 as YFSETQ.

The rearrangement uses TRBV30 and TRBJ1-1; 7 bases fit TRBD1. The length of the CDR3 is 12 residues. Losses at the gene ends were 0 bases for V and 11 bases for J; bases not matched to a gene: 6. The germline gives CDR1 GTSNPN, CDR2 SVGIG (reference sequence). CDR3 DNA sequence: TGTGCCTGGAGTGTTCAGGGGGGAAGGGCTTTCTTT. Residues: CAWSVQGGRAFF.

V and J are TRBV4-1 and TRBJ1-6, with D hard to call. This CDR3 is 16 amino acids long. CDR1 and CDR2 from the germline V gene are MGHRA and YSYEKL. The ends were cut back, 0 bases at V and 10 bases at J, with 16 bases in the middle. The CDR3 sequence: CASSQEGRAPGSPLHF. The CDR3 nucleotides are TGCGCCAGCAGCCAAGAGGGGAGGGCCCCCGGATCACCCCTCCACTTT.